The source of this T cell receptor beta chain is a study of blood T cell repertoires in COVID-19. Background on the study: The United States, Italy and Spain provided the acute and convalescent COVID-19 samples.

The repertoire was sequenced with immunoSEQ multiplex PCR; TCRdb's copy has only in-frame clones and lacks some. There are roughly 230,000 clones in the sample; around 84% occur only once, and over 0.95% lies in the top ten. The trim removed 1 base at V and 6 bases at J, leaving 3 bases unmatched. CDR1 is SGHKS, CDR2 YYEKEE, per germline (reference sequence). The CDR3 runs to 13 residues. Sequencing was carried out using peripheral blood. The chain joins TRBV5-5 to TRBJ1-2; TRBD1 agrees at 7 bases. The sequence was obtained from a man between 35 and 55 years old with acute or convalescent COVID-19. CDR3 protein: CASSLTGADGYTF. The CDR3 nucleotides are TGTGCCAGCAGCTTGACAGGGGCTGATGGCTACACCTTC. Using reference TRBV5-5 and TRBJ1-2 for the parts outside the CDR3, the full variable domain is DAGVTQSPTHLIKTRGQQVTLRCSPISGHKSVSWYQQVLGQGPQFIFQYYEKEERGRGNFPDRFSARQFPNYSSELNVNALLLGDSALYLCASSLTGADGYTFGSGTRLTVV.